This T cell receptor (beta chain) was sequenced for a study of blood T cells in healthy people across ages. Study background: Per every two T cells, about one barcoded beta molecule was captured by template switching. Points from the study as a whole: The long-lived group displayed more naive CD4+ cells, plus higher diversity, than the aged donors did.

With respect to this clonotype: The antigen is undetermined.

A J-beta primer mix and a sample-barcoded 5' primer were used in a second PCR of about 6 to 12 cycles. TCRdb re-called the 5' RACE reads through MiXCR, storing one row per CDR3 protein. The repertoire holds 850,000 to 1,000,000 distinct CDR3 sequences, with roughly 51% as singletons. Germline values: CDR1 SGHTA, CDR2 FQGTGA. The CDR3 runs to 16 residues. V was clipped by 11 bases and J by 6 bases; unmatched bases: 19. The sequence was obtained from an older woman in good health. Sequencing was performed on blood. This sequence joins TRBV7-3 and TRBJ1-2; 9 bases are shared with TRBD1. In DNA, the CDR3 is TGTGCCTGGGGTCTTTGGGACAGGGACATACCCAATGGCTACACCTTC. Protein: CAWGLWDRDIPNGYTF.